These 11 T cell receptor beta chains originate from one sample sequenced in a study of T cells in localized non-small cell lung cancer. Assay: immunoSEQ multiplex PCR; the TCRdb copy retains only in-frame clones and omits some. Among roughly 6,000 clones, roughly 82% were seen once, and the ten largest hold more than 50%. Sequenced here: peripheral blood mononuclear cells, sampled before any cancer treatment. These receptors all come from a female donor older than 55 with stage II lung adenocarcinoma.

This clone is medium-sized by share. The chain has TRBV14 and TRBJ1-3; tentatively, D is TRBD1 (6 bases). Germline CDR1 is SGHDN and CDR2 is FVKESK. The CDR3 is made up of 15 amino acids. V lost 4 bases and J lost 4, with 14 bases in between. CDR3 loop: CASSRSRGRGNTIYF. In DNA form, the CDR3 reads TGTGCCAGCAGCCGATCCAGGGGTAGGGGAAACACCATATATTTT. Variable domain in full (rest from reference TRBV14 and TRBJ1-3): EAGVTQFPSHSVIEKGQTVTLRCDPISGHDNLYWYRRVMGKEIKFLLHFVKESKQDESGMPNNRFLAERTGGTYSTLKVQPAELEDSGVYFCASSRSRGRGNTIYFGEGSWLTVV.

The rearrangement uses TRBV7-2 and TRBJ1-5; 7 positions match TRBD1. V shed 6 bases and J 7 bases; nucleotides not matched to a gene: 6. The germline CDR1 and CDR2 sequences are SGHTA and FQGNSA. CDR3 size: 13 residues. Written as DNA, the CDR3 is TGTGCCAGCAGTCGACAGGGTAAGCAGCCCCAGCATTTT. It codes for CASSRQGKQPQHF.

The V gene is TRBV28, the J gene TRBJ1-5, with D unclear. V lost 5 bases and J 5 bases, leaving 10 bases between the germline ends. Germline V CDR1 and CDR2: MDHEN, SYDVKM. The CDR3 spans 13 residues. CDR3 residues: CASSQSGYQPQHF. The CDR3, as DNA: TGTGCCAGCAGTCAAAGTGGGTATCAGCCCCAGCATTTT.

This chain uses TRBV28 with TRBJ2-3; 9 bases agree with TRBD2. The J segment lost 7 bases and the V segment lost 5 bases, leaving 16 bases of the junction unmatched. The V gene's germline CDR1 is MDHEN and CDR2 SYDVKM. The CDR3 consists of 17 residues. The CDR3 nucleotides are TGTGCCAGCAGTCCGGGTGCTGGACTAGCGAGAGGTTATACGCAGTATTTT. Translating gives CASSPGAGLARGYTQYF.

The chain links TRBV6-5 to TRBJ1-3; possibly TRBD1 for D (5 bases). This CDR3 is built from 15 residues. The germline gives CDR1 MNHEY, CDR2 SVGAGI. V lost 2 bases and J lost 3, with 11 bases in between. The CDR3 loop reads CASSYGGGGGNTIYF. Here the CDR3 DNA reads TGTGCCAGCAGTTACGGCGGGGGTGGTGGAAACACCATATATTTT.

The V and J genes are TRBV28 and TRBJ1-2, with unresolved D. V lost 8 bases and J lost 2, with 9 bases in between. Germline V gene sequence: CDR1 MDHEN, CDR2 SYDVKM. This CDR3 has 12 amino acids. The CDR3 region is CASGGQNYGYTF. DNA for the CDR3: TGTGCCAGCGGTGGCCAGAACTATGGCTACACCTTC.

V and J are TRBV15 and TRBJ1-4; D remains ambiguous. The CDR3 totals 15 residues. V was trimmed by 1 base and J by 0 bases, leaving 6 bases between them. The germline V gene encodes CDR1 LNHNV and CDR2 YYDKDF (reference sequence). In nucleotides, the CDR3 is TGTGCCACCAGCAGAGGGGAGGCAACTAATGAAAAACTGTTTTTT. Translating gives CATSRGEATNEKLFF.

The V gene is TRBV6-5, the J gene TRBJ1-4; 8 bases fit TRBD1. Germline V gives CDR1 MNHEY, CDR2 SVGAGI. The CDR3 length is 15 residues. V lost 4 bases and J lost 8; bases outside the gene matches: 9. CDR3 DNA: TGTGCCAGCAGTTCTGGAGGACAGGGTGAGGAAAAACTGTTTTTT. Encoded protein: CASSSGGQGEEKLFF.

The CDR3 is CASSPNRAVNEKLFF. The CDR3 DNA follows: TGTGCCAGCAGCCCAAACAGGGCAGTTAATGAAAAACTGTTTTTT. V is TRBV7-9 and J is TRBJ1-4; possibly TRBD1 for D (6 bases). Germline values: CDR1 SEHNR, CDR2 FQNEAQ (reference sequence). With 5 bases removed from V and 4 bases from J, the gap between germline ends came to 14 bases. CDR3 length equals 15 residues.

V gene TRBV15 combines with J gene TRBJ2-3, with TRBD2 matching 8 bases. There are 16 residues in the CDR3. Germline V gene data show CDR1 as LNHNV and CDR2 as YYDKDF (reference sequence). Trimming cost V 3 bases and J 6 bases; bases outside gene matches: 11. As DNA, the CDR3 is TGTGCCACCAGCAGGGAAGGGACTAGTGGGGCGGATACGCAGTATTTT. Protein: CATSREGTSGADTQYF.

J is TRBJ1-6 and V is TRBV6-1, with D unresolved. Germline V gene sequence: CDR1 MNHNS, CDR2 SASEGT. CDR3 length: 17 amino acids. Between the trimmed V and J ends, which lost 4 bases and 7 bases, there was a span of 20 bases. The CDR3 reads CASSGGFLTSRNSPLHF. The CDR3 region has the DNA TGTGCCAGCAGTGGCGGATTCTTAACATCGAGGAATTCACCCCTCCACTTT.